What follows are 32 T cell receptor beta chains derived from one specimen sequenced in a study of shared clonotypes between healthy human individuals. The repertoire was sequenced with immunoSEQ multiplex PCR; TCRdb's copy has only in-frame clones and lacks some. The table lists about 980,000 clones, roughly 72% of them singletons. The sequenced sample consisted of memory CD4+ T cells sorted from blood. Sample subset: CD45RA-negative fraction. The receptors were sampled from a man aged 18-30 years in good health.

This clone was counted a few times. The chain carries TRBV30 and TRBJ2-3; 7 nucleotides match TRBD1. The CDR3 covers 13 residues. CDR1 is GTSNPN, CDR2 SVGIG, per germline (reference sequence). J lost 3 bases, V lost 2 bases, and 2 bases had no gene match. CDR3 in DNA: TGTGCCTGGAGTTCGGGACAGACAGATACGCAGTATTTT. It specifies CAWSSGQTDTQYF.

The CDR3 sequence: CASSFFSRQGEGYTF. The CDR3 nucleotides read TGTGCCAGCAGTTTCTTCTCGCGACAGGGTGAAGGCTACACCTTC. The rearrangement uses TRBV28 and TRBJ1-2, with 7 bases that match TRBD1. Germline CDR1 is MDHEN and CDR2 is SYDVKM. The CDR3 is made up of 15 amino acids. V gave up 3 bases and J gave up 8 bases; unmatched junction bases: 12.

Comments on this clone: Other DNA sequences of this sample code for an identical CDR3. CDR3 in amino acids: CAWRDRDYGYTF. DNA for the CDR3: TGTGCCTGGAGGGACAGGGATTATGGCTACACCTTC. V is TRBV30 and J is TRBJ1-2; 8 bases match TRBD1. Germline-derived CDR1 and CDR2 are GTSNPN and SVGIG (reference sequence). V gave up 3 bases and J gave up 5 bases; unmatched junction bases: 2. The CDR3 has 12 residues.

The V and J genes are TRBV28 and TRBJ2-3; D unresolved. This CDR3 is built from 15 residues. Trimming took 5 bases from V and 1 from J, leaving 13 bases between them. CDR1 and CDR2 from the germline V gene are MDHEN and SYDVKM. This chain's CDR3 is CASSSLQRRTDTQYF. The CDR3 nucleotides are TGTGCCAGCAGTAGTCTGCAGAGACGCACAGATACGCAGTATTTT.

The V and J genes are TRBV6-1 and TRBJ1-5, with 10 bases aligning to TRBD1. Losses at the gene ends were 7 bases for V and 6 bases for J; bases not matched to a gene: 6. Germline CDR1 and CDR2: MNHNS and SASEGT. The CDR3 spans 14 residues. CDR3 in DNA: TGTGCCAGCACCGGGACAGGGGATAGTCAGCCCCAGCATTTT. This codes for CASTGTGDSQPQHF.

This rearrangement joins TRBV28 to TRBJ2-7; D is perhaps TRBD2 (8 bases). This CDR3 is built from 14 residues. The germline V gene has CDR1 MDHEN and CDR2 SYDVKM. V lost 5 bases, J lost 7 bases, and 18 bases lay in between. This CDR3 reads CASSPGGTVSEQYF. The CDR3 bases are TGTGCCAGCAGTCCGGGGGGGACAGTGTCTGAGCAGTACTTC.

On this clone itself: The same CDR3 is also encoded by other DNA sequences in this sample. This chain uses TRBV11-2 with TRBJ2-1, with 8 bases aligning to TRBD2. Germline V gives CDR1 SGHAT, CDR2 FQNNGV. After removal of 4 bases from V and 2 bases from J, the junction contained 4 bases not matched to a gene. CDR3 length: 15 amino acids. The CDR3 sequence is CASSSTSGPYNEQFF. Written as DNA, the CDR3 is TGTGCCAGCAGCTCAACTAGCGGACCCTACAATGAGCAGTTCTTC.

CDR3 nucleotides: TGTGCCAGCAGCTTAACGGCAGGGGGCATAGGGCAAGAAGAGACCCAGTACTTC. Protein sequence: CASSLTAGGIGQEETQYF. V gene TRBV7-3 combines with J gene TRBJ2-5; 8 nucleotides line up with TRBD1. CDR3 size: 18 residues. CDR1 SGHTA and CDR2 FQGTGA come from the germline V gene. V trimming: 0 bases; J trimming: 3 bases; junction bases outside the gene matches: 12.

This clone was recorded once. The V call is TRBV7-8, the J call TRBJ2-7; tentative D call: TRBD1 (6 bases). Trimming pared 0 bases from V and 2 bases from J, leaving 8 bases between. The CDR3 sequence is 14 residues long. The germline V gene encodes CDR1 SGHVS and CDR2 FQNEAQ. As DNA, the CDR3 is TGTGCCAGCAGCTTAGCGCACAGGGCCTACGAGCAGTACTTC. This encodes CASSLAHRAYEQYF.

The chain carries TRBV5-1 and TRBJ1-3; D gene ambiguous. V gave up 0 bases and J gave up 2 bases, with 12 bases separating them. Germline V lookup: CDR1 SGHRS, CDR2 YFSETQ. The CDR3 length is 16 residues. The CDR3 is CASSLGQVKTGNTIYF. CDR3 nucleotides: TGCGCCAGCAGCTTGGGCCAGGTCAAAACTGGAAACACCATATATTTT.

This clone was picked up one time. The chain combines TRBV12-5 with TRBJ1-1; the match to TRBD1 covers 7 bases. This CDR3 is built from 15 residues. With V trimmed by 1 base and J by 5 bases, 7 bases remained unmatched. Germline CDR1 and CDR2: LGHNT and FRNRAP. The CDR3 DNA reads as TGTGCTAGTGGTTTGGCAGGGGGGGGTGGAACTGAAGCTTTCTTT. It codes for CASGLAGGGGTEAFF.

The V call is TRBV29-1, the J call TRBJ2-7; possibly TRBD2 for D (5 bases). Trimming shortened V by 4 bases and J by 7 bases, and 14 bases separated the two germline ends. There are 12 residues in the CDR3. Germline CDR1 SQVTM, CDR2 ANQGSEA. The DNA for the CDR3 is TGCAGCGTTGCGGCGGGCTCCGGGGAGCAGTACTTC. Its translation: CSVAAGSGEQYF.

In nucleotides, the CDR3 is TGTGCCAGCAGCGCTCAACCCGCTCCAGATACGCAGTATTTT. This sequence encodes CASSAQPAPDTQYF. The genes are TRBV9 and TRBJ2-3; no definite D call. This CDR3 spans 14 amino acids. Germline values: CDR1 SGDLS, CDR2 YYNGEE. V was shortened by 3 bases and J by 4 bases, with 12 bases between the two germline ends.

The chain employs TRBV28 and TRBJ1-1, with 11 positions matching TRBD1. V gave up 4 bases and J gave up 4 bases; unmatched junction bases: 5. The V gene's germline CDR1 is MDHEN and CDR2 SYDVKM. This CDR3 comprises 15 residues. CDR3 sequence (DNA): TGTGCCAGCAGTTCAGCAGGGACAGGGGGCACTGAAGCTTTCTTT. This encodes CASSSAGTGGTEAFF.

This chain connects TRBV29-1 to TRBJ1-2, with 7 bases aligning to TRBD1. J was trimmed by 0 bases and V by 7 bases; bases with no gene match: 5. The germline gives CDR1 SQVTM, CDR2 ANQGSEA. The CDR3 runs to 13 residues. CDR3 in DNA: TGCAGCGGTGGGACAGCCTCTAACTATGGCTACACCTTC. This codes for CSGGTASNYGYTF. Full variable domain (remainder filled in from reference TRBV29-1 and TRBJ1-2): SAVISQKPSRDICQRGTSLTIQCQVDSQVTMMFWYRQQPGQSLTLIATANQGSEATYESGFVIDKFPISRPNLTFSTLTVSNMSPEDSSIYLCSGGTASNYGYTFGSGTRLTVV.

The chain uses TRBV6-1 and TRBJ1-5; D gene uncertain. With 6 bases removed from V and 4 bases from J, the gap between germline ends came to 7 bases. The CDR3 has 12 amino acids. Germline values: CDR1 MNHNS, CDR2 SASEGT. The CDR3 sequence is CASSHANQPQHF. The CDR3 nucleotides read TGTGCCAGCAGCCACGCTAATCAGCCCCAGCATTTT.

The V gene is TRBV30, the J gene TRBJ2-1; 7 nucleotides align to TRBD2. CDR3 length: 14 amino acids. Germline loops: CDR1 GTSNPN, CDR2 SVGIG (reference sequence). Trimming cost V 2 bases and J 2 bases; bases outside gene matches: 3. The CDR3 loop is CAWSTAGAYNEQFF. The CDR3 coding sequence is TGTGCCTGGAGTACCGCGGGAGCCTACAATGAGCAGTTCTTC.

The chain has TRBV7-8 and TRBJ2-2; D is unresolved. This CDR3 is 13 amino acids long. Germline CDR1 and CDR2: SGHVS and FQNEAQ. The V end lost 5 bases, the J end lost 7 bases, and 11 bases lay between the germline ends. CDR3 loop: CASSPVRSGELFF. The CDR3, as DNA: TGTGCCAGCAGCCCAGTCCGTAGCGGGGAGCTGTTTTTT.

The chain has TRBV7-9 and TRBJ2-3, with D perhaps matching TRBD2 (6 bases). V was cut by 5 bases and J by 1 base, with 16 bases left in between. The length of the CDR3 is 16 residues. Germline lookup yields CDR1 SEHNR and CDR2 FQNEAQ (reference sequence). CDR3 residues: CASSALANLGTDTQYF. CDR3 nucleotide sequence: TGTGCCAGCAGCGCGCTAGCGAACCTTGGCACAGATACGCAGTATTTT.

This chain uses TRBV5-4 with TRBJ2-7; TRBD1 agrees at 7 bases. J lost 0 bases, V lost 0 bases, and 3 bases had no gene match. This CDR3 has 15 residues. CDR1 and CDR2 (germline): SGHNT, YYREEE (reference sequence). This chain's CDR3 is CASSLGQGFSYEQYF. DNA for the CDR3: TGTGCCAGCAGCTTGGGACAGGGATTCTCCTACGAGCAGTACTTC.

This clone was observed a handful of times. The CDR3 sequence is CASSLGQGHQPQHF. For the CDR3, the DNA is TGTGCCAGCAGCTTGGGCCAGGGGCATCAGCCCCAGCATTTT. This rearrangement joins TRBV5-5 to TRBJ1-5, with D possibly TRBD1 on 6 matching bases. This CDR3 is built from 14 residues. Germline V gives CDR1 SGHKS, CDR2 YYEKEE (reference sequence). The V end lost 0 bases, the J end lost 5 bases, and 9 bases lay between the germline ends.

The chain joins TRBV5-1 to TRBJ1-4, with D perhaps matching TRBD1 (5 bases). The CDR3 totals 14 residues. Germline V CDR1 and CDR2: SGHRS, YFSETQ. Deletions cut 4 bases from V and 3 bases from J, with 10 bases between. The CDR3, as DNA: TGCGCCAGCAGCCCGGGGGACCCTAATGAAAAACTGTTTTTT. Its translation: CASSPGDPNEKLFF.

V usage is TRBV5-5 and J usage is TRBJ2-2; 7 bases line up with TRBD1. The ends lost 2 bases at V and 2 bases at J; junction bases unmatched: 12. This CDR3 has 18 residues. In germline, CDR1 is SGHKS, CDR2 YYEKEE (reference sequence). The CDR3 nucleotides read TGTGCCAGCAGCTTAATGGTTGTGGACAGGACTAACACCGGGGAGCTGTTTTTT. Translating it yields CASSLMVVDRTNTGELFF.

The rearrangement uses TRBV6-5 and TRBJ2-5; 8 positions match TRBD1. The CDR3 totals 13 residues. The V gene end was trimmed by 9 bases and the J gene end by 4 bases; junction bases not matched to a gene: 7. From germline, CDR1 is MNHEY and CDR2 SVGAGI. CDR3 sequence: CASSRGRVETQYF. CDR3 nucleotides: TGTGCCAGTTCCAGGGGGCGCGTAGAGACCCAGTACTTC.

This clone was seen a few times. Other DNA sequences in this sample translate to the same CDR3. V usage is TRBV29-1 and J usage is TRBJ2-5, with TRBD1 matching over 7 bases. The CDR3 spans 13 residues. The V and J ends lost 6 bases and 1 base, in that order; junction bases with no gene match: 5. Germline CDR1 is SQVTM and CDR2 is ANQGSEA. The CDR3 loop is CSVSGTAQETQYF. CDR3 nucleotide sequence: TGCAGCGTGTCCGGGACAGCCCAAGAGACCCAGTACTTC.

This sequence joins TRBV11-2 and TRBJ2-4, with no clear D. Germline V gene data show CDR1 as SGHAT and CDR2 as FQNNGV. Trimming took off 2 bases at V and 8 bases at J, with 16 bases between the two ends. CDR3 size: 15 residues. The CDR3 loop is CASSLRFGDADIQYF. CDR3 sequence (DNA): TGTGCCAGCAGCTTACGGTTTGGAGACGCAGACATTCAGTACTTC.

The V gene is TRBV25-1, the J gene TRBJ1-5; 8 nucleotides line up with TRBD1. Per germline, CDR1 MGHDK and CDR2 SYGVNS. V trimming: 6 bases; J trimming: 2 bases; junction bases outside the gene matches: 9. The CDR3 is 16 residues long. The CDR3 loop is CASRLTGGCCNQPQHF. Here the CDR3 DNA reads TGTGCCAGCAGACTAACAGGGGGATGCTGCAATCAGCCCCAGCATTTT.

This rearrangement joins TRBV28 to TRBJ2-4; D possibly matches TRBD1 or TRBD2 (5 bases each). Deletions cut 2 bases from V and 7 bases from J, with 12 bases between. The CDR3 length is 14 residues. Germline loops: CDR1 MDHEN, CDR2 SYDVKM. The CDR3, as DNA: TGTGCCAGCAGTTTAGGGGGAGCTGTCAACATTCAGTACTTC. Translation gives CASSLGGAVNIQYF.

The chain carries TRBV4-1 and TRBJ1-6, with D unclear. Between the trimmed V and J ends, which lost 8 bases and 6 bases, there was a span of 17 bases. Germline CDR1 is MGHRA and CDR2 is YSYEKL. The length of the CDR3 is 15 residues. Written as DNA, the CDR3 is TGCGCCAGCCGCCCCGCCTGGGCTTCTAATTCACCCCTCCACTTT. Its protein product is CASRPAWASNSPLHF.

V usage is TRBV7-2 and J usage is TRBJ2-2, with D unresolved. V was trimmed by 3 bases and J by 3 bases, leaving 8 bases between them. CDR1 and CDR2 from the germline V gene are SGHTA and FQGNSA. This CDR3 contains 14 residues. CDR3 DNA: TGTGCCAGCAGCTTCGGGTTGTACACCGGGGAGCTGTTTTTT. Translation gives CASSFGLYTGELFF.

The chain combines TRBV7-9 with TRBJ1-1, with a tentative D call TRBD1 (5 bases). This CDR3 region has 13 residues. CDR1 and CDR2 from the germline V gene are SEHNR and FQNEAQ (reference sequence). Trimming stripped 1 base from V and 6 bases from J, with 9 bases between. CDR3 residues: CASSLGQWAEAFF. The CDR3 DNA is TGTGCCAGCAGCTTAGGACAGTGGGCTGAAGCTTTCTTT.

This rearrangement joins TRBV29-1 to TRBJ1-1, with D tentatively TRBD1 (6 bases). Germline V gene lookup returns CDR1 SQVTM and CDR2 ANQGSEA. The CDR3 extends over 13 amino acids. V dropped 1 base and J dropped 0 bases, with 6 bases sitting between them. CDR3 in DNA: TGCAGCGTTGAAGCAGGGGTGAACACTGAAGCTTTCTTT. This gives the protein CSVEAGVNTEAFF.